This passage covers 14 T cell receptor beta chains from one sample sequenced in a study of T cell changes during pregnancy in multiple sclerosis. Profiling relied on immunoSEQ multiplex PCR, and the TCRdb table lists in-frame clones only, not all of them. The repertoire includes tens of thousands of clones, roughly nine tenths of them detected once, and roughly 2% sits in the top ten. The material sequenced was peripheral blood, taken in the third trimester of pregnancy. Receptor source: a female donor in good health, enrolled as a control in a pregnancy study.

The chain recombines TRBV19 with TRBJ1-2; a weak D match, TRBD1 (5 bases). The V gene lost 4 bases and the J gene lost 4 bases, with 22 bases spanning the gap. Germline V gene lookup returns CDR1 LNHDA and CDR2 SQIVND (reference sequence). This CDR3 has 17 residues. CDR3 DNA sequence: TGTGCCAGTAGTAAGGCCCTCCCGACAGTTTTAGGCTATGGCTACACCTTC. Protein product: CASSKALPTVLGYGYTF.

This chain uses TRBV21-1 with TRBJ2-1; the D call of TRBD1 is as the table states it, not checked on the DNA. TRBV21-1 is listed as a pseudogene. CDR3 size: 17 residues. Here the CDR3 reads CASSKAVWDRGKDEQFF. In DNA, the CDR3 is TGTGCCAGCAGCAAAGCGGTTTGGGACAGGGGTAAGGATGAGCAGTTCTTC.

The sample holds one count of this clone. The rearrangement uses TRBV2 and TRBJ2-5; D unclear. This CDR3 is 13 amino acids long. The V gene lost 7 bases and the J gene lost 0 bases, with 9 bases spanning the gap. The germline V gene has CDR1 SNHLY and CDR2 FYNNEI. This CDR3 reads CASKTEYQETQYF. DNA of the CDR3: TGTGCCAGCAAGACGGAGTACCAAGAGACCCAGTACTTC. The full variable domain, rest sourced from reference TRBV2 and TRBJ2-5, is EPEVTQTPSHQVTQMGQEVILRCVPISNHLYFYWYRQILGQKVEFLVSFYNNEISEKSEIFDDQFSVERPDGSNFTLKIRSTKLEDSAMYFCASKTEYQETQYFGPGTRLLVL.

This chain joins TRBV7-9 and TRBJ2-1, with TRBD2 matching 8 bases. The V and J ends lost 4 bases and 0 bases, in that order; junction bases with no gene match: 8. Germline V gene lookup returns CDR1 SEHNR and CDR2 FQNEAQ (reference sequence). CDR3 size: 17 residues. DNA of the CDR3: TGTGCCAGCAGCTCCCTATTAGCGGGGAGCTCCTACAATGAGCAGTTCTTC. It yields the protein CASSSLLAGSSYNEQFF.

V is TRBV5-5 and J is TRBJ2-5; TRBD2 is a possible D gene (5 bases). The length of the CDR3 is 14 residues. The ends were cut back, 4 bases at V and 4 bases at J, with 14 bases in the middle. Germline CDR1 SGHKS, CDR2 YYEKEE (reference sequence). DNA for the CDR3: TGTGCCAGCAGCCGTCAGAGGGCGGCAGAGACCCAGTACTTC. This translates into CASSRQRAAETQYF.

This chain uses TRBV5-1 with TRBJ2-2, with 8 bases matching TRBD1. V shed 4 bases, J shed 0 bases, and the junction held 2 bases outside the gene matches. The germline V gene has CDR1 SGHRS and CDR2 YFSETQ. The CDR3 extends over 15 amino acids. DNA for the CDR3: TGCGCCAGCAGCAGGGGACAGGCGAACACCGGGGAGCTGTTTTTT. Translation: CASSRGQANTGELFF.

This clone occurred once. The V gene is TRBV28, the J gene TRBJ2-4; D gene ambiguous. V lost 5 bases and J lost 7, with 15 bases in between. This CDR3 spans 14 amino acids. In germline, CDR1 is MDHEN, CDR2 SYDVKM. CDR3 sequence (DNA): TGTGCCAGCAGTCCGCCCAGAAATTGGAACATTCAGTACTTC. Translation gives CASSPPRNWNIQYF. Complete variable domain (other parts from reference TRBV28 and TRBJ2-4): DVKVTQSSRYLVKRTGEKVFLECVQDMDHENMFWYRQDPGLGLRLIYFSYDVKMKEKGDIPEGYSVSREKKERFSLILESASTNQTSMYLCASSPPRNWNIQYFGAGTRLSVL.

Written as DNA, the CDR3 is TGCGCCAGCAGCCCCCCTTTTGGACGCGGGGACCACGCCGGGGAGCTGTTTTTT. It encodes CASSPPFGRGDHAGELFF. The rearrangement links TRBV5-1 to TRBJ2-2, with D perhaps matching TRBD2 (6 bases). Trimming took off 4 bases at V and 6 bases at J, with 25 bases between the two ends. The CDR3 has 18 amino acids. CDR1 is SGHRS, CDR2 YFSETQ, per germline.

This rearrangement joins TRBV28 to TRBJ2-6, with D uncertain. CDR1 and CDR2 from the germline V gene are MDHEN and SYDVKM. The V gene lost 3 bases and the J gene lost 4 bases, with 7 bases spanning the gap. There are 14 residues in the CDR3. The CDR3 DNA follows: TGTGCCAGCAGTTTCCCGAGAGGGGCCAACGTCCTGACTTTC. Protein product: CASSFPRGANVLTF.

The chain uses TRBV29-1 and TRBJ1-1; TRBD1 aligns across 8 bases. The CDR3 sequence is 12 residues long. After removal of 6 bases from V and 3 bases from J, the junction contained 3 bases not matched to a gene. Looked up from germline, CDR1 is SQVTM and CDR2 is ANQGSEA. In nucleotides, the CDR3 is TGCAGCGTCCCGACAGGGGACACTGAAGCTTTCTTT. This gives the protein CSVPTGDTEAFF.

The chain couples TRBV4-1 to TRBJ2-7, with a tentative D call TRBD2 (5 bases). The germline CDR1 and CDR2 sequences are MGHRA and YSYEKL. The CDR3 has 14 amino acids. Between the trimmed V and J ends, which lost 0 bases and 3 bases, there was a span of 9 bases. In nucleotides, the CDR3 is TGCGCCAGCAGCCAAGACGGGGATCACTACGAGCAGTACTTC. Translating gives CASSQDGDHYEQYF.

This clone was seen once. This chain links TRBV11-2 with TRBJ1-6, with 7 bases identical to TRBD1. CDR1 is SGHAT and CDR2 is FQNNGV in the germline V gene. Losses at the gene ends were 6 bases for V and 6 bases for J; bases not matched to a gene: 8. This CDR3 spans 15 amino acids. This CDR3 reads CASRVPGQTNSPLHF. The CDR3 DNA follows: TGTGCCAGCAGGGTACCGGGACAGACTAATTCACCCCTCCACTTT.

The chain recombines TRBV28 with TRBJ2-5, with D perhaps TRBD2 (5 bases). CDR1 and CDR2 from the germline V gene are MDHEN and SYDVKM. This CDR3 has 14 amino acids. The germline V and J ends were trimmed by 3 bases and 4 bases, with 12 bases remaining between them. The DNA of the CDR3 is TGTGCCAGCAGTTTGGAGGTAGCCGGAGAGACCCAGTACTTC. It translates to CASSLEVAGETQYF.

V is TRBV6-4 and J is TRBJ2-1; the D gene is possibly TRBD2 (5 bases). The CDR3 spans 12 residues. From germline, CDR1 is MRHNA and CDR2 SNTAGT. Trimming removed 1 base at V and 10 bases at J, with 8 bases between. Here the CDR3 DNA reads TGTGCCAGCAGTGACTTCAGAGGGGAGCAGTTCTTC. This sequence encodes CASSDFRGEQFF.